In its sample, the clone carrying this TCR beta chain was seen a few times. Its antigen is currently unknown. Trimming cost V 2 bases and J 9 bases; bases outside gene matches: 9. CDR3 size: 14 residues. The germline gives CDR1 SNHLY, CDR2 FYNNEI. This sample was taken from a study of blood T cells in healthy people across ages. The study's findings and limits: More naive CD4+ cells and higher diversity marked long-lived donors relative to aged donors.

The authors ran a second PCR of 7 to 11 cycles using a sample-barcoded 5' primer and a J-beta primer mix. Every cDNA was tagged by a template-switch adaptor with 12 random nucleotides. Sequencing yielded, for each sample, at least 3 million paired-end reads carrying CDR3. In TCRdb, the 5' RACE reads were re-called with MiXCR into one record per CDR3 protein. The sample lists hundreds of thousands of distinct CDR3 sequences; about 61% were seen once. About 10 milliliters was the volume of peripheral blood drawn from each donor. Sequencing input: blood. This sequence originates from a man aged 35 to 55 in good health. The chain carries TRBV2 and TRBJ1-2; the match to TRBD1 covers 7 bases. In nucleotides, the CDR3 is TGTGCCAGCAGTGAACGACAGGGCACATACCGCTACACCTTC. This encodes CASSERQGTYRYTF.